These T cell receptor beta chains were read from a single sample in a study of T-cell reconstitution after alpha-beta-depleted transplantation in children. TCRdb called the PCR reads again in MiXCR, with one record for every CDR3 protein. The repertoire consists of some 450,000 distinct CDR3 sequences, with around two fifths occurring once and the leading ten covering approximately 25%. Sequenced material: PBMCs, taken before TCRalphabeta/CD19-depleted stem cell transplant. These receptors came from a girl aged 2 to 10 with aplastic anemia, due to receive a stem cell transplant. Both conserved end residues are part of each CDR3. Each record gives: J gene, D gene, clone size, V gene, CDR3 protein, CDR3 DNA. The D gene is left open where the match is weak. The size entry is marked missing in some rows and otherwise reads once, few, many or a size class.

TRBJ2-7 | NA | few | TRBV28 | CASSLVGSVNEQYF | TGTGCCAGCAGTTTGGTGGGTAGCGTTAACGAGCAGTACTTC
TRBJ1-4 | TRBD1 | NA | TRBV20-1 | CSAGTGGFYEKLFF | TGCAGTGCCGGGACAGGGGGCTTCTATGAAAAACTGTTTTTT
TRBJ2-1 | NA | NA | TRBV29-1 | CSVGTSSYNEQFF | TGCAGCGTTGGGACGAGCTCCTACAATGAGCAGTTCTTC
TRBJ2-1 | NA | NA | TRBV7-8 | CASKLEGEQFF | TGTGCCAGCAAACTAGAGGGTGAGCAGTTCTTC
TRBJ2-2 | NA | NA | TRBV20-1 | CCARESAGNTGELFF | TGCTGTGCTAGAGAATCGGCAGGAAACACCGGGGAGCTGTTTTTT
TRBJ1-5 | NA | many | TRBV7-9 | CASSRGGPQHF | TGTGCCAGCAGCCGGGGGGGGCCCCAGCATTTT
TRBJ2-1 | NA | NA | TRBV15 | CATSDDRTLYEQFF | TGTGCCACCAGCGATGACAGAACTCTCTATGAGCAGTTCTTC
TRBJ2-2 | NA | once | TRBV3-1 | CAFCFYRLGGGGYTGELFF | TGTGCCTTCTGTTTTTACCGTTTAGGCGGAGGGGGGTACACCGGGGAGCTGTTTTTT
TRBJ2-7 | TRBD1 | NA | TRBV5-1 | CASSFQTGGVYEQYF | TGCGCCAGCAGCTTCCAGACAGGGGGTGTGTACGAGCAGTACTTC
TRBJ2-7 | NA | NA | TRBV20-1 | CSARDRAGAYEQYF | TGCAGTGCTAGAGATCGGGCAGGGGCCTACGAGCAGTACTTC
TRBJ2-6 | TRBD2 | few | TRBV20-1 | CSARVNGRGSGANVLTF | TGCAGTGCTAGAGTGAACGGGAGGGGCTCTGGGGCCAACGTCCTGACTTTC
TRBJ2-5 | TRBD1 | once | TRBV12-3/TRBV12-4 | CASRTGEETQYF | TGTGCCAGCAGGACAGGGGAAGAGACCCAGTACTTC
TRBJ2-4 | NA | few | TRBV1 | CTSSHGLWVAKNIQYF | TGCACCAGCAGCCATGGGCTTTGGGTGGCCAAAAACATTCAGTACTTC
TRBJ2-1 | TRBD2 | few | TRBV4-2 | CASSPSGRVRNEQFF | TGTGCCAGCAGCCCTAGCGGGAGAGTCCGCAATGAGCAGTTCTTC
TRBJ2-7 | NA | many | TRBV29-1 | CSAYGGSSYEQYF | TGCAGCGCTTATGGGGGCAGCTCCTACGAGCAGTACTTC
TRBJ2-1 | NA | few | TRBV7-8 | CASSLAAWMQFF | TGTGCCAGCAGCTTAGCGGCTTGGATGCAGTTCTTC
TRBJ1-4 | NA | NA | TRBV6-1 | CASSRDSSTNEKLFF | TGTGCCAGCAGTCGCGACAGTTCAACTAATGAAAAACTGTTTTTT
TRBJ2-5 | NA | NA | TRBV10-1 | CASSESRGGETQYF | TGCGCCAGCAGTGAGTCAAGAGGGGGAGAGACCCAGTACTTC
TRBJ2-5 | TRBD1 | few | TRBV20-1 | CSATTGGPQETQYF | TGCAGTGCCACGACAGGGGGGCCTCAAGAGACCCAGTACTTC
TRBJ2-2 | TRBD2 | few | TRBV4-2 | CASSQETGRSTGELFF | TGTGCCAGCAGCCAAGAAACCGGGAGGTCCACCGGGGAGCTGTTTTTT
TRBJ2-3 | NA | few | TRBV5-4 | CASSPTAGTDTQYF | TGTGCCAGCAGCCCAACCGCGGGAACAGATACGCAGTATTTT
TRBJ2-1 | TRBD2 | NA | TRBV5-1 | CASSPGREAYNEQFF | TGCGCCAGCAGCCCGGGGCGGGAGGCATACAATGAGCAGTTCTTC
TRBJ2-7 | TRBD1 | NA | TRBV7-6 | CASSPGQGAGGQYF | TGTGCCAGCAGCCCGGGACAGGGGGCAGGAGGGCAGTACTTC
TRBJ2-7 | NA | NA | TRBV11-1 | CASSPRTDQGHEQYF | TGTGCCAGCAGCCCGCGGACGGACCAGGGCCACGAGCAGTACTTC
TRBJ2-7 | TRBD1 | NA | TRBV29-1 | CSVRTGVTSYEQYF | TGCAGCGTAAGGACAGGGGTGACCTCCTACGAGCAGTACTTC
TRBJ2-7 | TRBD2 | few | TRBV5-6 | CASSSSTSGRPYEQYF | TGTGCCAGCAGCTCGTCAACTAGCGGGAGGCCCTACGAGCAGTACTTC
TRBJ2-7 | TRBD2 | NA | TRBV20-1 | CSALTSGYEQCF | TGCAGTGCCCTGACTAGCGGCTACGAGCAGTGCTTC
TRBJ2-1 | TRBD2 | few | TRBV20-1 | CSARNPLAVSYNEQFF | TGCAGTGCTAGAAACCCCCTAGCGGTTTCCTACAATGAGCAGTTCTTC
TRBJ1-1 | TRBD1 | many | TRBV6-2/TRBV6-3 | CASRKDRGFAEAFF | TGTGCCAGCAGGAAGGACAGGGGCTTCGCTGAAGCTTTCTTT
TRBJ2-7 | TRBD2 | many | TRBV9 | CASSVGAGGKAEQYF | TGTGCCAGCAGCGTGGGGGCGGGAGGTAAAGCCGAGCAGTACTTC
TRBJ2-7 | TRBD2 | many | TRBV9 | CASSVGGGTYEQYF | TGTGCCAGCAGCGTGGGCGGGGGAACCTACGAGCAGTACTTC
TRBJ2-5 | NA | few | TRBV18 | CASSPTGLETQYF | TGTGCCAGCTCACCAACAGGGTTAGAGACCCAGTACTTC
TRBJ2-3 | NA | few | TRBV4-1 | CASTMVGGSTDTQYF | TGCGCCAGCACCATGGTTGGGGGAAGCACAGATACGCAGTATTTT
TRBJ1-1 | NA | NA | TRBV13 | CASSNEGGLNTVAFF | TGTGCCAGCAGTAATGAAGGAGGTCTTAACACTGTAGCTTTCTTT
TRBJ1-3 | NA | NA | TRBV19 | CASTMWGNIYF | TGTGCCAGTACCATGTGGGGGAACATATATTTT
TRBJ2-7 | NA | many | TRBV7-2 | CASSTYLETYEQYF | TGTGCCAGCAGCACCTACCTCGAAACCTACGAGCAGTACTTC
TRBJ2-1 | NA | NA | TRBV29-1 | CSVEAGPAYNEQFF | TGCAGCGTTGAAGCGGGACCAGCGTACAATGAGCAGTTCTTC
TRBJ2-5 | NA | NA | TRBV28 | CASSSGQLQETQYF | TGTGCCAGCAGTTCGGGACAACTCCAAGAGACCCAGTACTTC
TRBJ2-3 | TRBD2 | NA | TRBV20-1 | CSARAGTSGGATDTQYF | TGCAGTGCTAGAGCCGGGACTAGCGGGGGGGCCACAGATACGCAGTATTTT
TRBJ1-1 | TRBD1 | NA | TRBV28 | CASSLLAQTGENTEAFF | TGTGCCAGCAGTTTATTAGCCCAGACAGGGGAGAACACTGAAGCCTTCTTT
TRBJ2-1 | NA | NA | TRBV30 | CATGDSYNEQFF | TGTGCTACGGGGGACAGCTACAATGAGCAGTTCTTC
TRBJ2-1 | NA | few | TRBV11-3 | CASSLSGPRLKEQFF | TGTGCCAGCAGCTTAAGCGGTCCGCGGCTAAAGGAGCAGTTCTTC
TRBJ2-7 | TRBD2 | NA | TRBV20-1 | CSARRGGRVYEQYF | TGCAGTGCTAGACGCGGCGGGAGGGTCTACGAGCAGTACTTC
TRBJ2-1 | TRBD1 | NA | TRBV3-1 | CACSQADRGNNEQFF | TGTGCCTGCAGCCAGGCGGACAGGGGGAACAATGAGCAGTTCTTC
TRBJ2-2 | TRBD1 | NA | TRBV12-3/TRBV12-4 | CASSFRWQGVTGELFF | TGTGCCAGCAGTTTCCGCTGGCAGGGGGTCACCGGGGAGCTGTTTTTT
TRBJ2-1 | TRBD2 | many | TRBV5-1 | CASSLGGRDNEQFF | TGCGCCAGCAGCCTGGGCGGGAGGGACAATGAGCAGTTCTTC
TRBJ1-4 | NA | many | TRBV6-6 | CASTQGDEKLFF | TGTGCCAGCACCCAGGGCGATGAAAAACTGTTTTTT
TRBJ1-1 | TRBD1 | many | TRBV12-3/TRBV12-4 | CASSNRGANTEAFF | TGTGCCAGCAGCAACAGGGGAGCTAACACTGAAGCTTTCTTT
TRBJ2-5 | NA | NA | TRBV3-1 | CASSQGWGKKTQYF | TGTGCCAGCAGCCAAGGATGGGGGAAAAAGACCCAGTACTTC
TRBJ2-1 | NA | NA | TRBV9 | CASSRMHNEQFF | TGTGCCAGCAGCAGGATGCACAATGAGCAGTTCTTC
TRBJ2-1 | NA | many | TRBV5-1 | CASSSAQGIGEQFF | TGCGCCAGCAGCTCCGCACAGGGTATCGGGGAGCAGTTCTTC
TRBJ2-7 | TRBD1 | NA | TRBV5-5 | CASSPDRTSYEQYF | TGTGCCAGCAGCCCGGACAGGACCTCCTACGAGCAGTACTTC
TRBJ2-7 | NA | NA | TRBV5-4 | CASSGIGTLGTYEQYF | TGTGCCAGCAGCGGCATAGGGACGTTAGGAACCTACGAGCAGTACTTC
TRBJ2-5 | TRBD2 | NA | TRBV20-1 | CSALAGTRRETQYF | TGCAGTGCTCTAGCCGGGACTAGGAGAGAGACCCAGTACTTC
TRBJ2-7 | NA | NA | TRBV7-9 | CASILNAYEQYF | TGTGCCAGCATCTTGAACGCCTACGAGCAGTACTTC
TRBJ2-1 | TRBD1 | many | TRBV5-1 | CASSKGAGVNEQFF | TGCGCCAGCAGCAAGGGGGCAGGAGTCAATGAGCAGTTCTTC
TRBJ2-1 | NA | few | TRBV20-1 | CSASAWGPSYNEQFF | TGCAGTGCTAGTGCTTGGGGGCCGTCCTACAATGAGCAGTTCTTC
TRBJ1-6 | NA | NA | TRBV5-1 | CASSEGQLNSPLHF | TGCGCCAGCAGCGAGGGACAATTAAATTCACCCCTCCACTTT